The subject of this entry is one TCR beta chain. Its antigen remains unidentified. No base quality information exists; no much larger clone differs at one position. This specimen comes from a study of tumor and adjacent non-tumor tissue in lung cancer (dated by TCRdb to between 2018 and 2020). Regarding the research as a whole: Patients with adenocarcinoma (12), squamous cell carcinoma (2) and small cell lung cancer (1) were included in the cohort. Ages among the approximately 15 patients ranged from roughly 30 to 85 years, there were roughly 10 men and 5 women, and disease was at TNM stage I to III. Using bulk TCRbeta repertoires from 15 lung cancer patients, the study set lung tumor tissue side by side with matched distant non-tumor lung tissue. Over 25 paired specimens, one tumor and one normal lung sample per patient, were profiled by TCRbeta CDR3 sequencing. Sequencing generated a total of roughly 130 million productive TCRbeta reads, averaging around 4.3 million reads per sample. Study-wide findings and limitations: In normal lung, the top 100 clones accounted for a significantly larger cumulative share of the repertoire than in tumor tissue. TCR diversity (inverse Simpson) was significantly higher in tumor than in normal lung tissue (around 450 vs 150, P = 0.0075, Mann-Whitney U test). The sequencing platform is not named in the methods, and unique molecular identifiers are not mentioned. With only around 15 patients in the cohort, the authors noted that larger samples and more detailed clinical data are needed. TCR diversity was significantly higher in younger patients, and higher tumor TCR diversity was associated with shorter overall and disease-free survival. Because peripheral blood was not sequenced, blood TCRbeta repertoires in the lung cancer patients of the study were not examined.

RNA was isolated from bulk, unsorted tissue, and RNA quality was assessed with a NanoDrop ND-1000 and an Agilent 2100. Normal lung samples were distant non-tumor tissue taken more than 3 cm from the tumor edge. Newly diagnosed lung cancer patients without prior chemotherapy who had been admitted for thoracic surgery in China between August and November 2014 were enrolled as donors. Anyone who had undergone radiotherapy or chemotherapy before, or who had another cancer at the same time, was left out of the study. Surgical tissue pieces of about 1-2 cm3 were preserved in RNAlater solution and stored at -80 °C until use. CDR1 SEHNR and CDR2 FQNEAQ were looked up in the germline V gene (reference sequence). Measured from the cysteine to the phenylalanine, the CDR3 is 17 residues long. Only the CDR3 portion is preserved as DNA: 51 bases, with reading frame beginning at the first base. V has 4 bases trimmed and J has 8 bases trimmed; junction bases matching no gene number 14.

Libraries came from multiplex PCR. Reads for this sample came from an Illumina HiSeq 2500. TCRbeta libraries were built by three rounds of nested PCR using primers (Table S4), following protocols modified from ARM-PCR. Before sequencing, PCR products of 200-500 bp were excised from the gel and purified with the QIAquick gel extraction kit. From the authors' description of their analysis: Trimmomatic was used to clean the reads, FLASH was used to merge the reads into complete CDR3 sequences, and MiTCR was used to assign the reads to V(D)J germline segments. Clonal diversity was calculated as the inverse Simpson's index using VDJtools. A read counted as productive if the sequence was in-frame and lacked a premature stop codon. TCRdb reprocessed the public reads (quality trimming at Q25 with fastp, clone calling with MiXCR) and kept in-frame beta chains. Each entry merges the rows of one CDR3 protein and shows their most common DNA and genes. The V and J calls here are based on TCRdb, not the publication. Recorded for this sample are fewer than 100,000 distinct CDR3 sequences; around 80% of them occurred a single time. About 51% of the sample belongs to the ten largest clones.

Material: distant non-tumor lung tissue. This TCR derives from a man between 60 and 75 years old with non-small cell lung cancer. The V and J segments used are TRBV7-9 and TRBJ2-3; TRBD2 agrees with 11 junctional bases. The CDR3 here reads CASSSAVLAGAAGTQYF. The sequence in DNA is TGTGCCAGCAGCTCAGCGGTACTAGCGGGAGCTGCAGGTACGCAGTATTTT. Reference TRBV7-9 and TRBJ2-3 proteins supply the regions before and after the CDR3; the full variable domain is: DTGVSQNPRHKITKRGQNVTFRCDPISEHNRLYWYRQTLGQGPEFLTYFQNEAQLEKSRLLSDRFSAERPKGSFSTLEIQRTEQGDSAMYLCASSSAVLAGAAGTQYFGPGTRLTVL.